The 8 T cell receptor beta chains below all came from one sample that was sequenced in a study of regulatory and conventional T cells in RAG deficiency. TCRdb's table, derived via immunoSEQ multiplex PCR, lists solely in-frame clones and lacks some. The sample consists of about 30,000 clones, approximately 90% of them appearing once. This sample also belongs to another study, concerning regulatory T cells. Turning to that study: Primers: 52 TRBV forward and 13 TRBJ reverse.

The sequenced sample was CD8+ T cells sorted from blood. Source of these receptors: a human donor in good health.

This chain links TRBV6-1 with TRBJ1-2; D is ambiguous. The CDR3 sequence is 12 residues long. With 9 bases removed from V and 3 bases from J, the gap between germline ends came to 11 bases. Germline V gives CDR1 MNHNS, CDR2 SASEGT. The CDR3 bases are TGTGCCAGTGTAGGAGTGGACTATGGCTACACCTTC. It yields the protein CASVGVDYGYTF.

This clone has just one count. V and J are TRBV6-1 and TRBJ1-1; perhaps TRBD1 as D (5 bases). V dropped 5 bases and J dropped 1 base, with 8 bases sitting between them. CDR1 MNHNS and CDR2 SASEGT come from the germline V gene. The length of the CDR3 is 13 residues. The CDR3 DNA reads as TGTGCCAGCAGTTTGGGACGGAACACTGAAGCTTTCTTT. Translating gives CASSLGRNTEAFF.

CDR3 in DNA: TGTGCCAGCAGTTTAGTGTGGACCGGGGAGCTGTTTTTT. Protein product: CASSLVWTGELFF. The V gene is TRBV27, the J gene TRBJ2-2; D unresolved. Germline V gene sequence: CDR1 MNHEY, CDR2 SMNVEV (reference sequence). Trimming took off 2 bases at V and 5 bases at J, with 6 bases between the two ends. CDR3 length equals 13 residues.

The chain is built from TRBV5-4 and TRBJ2-1; D ambiguous. CDR3 length: 15 amino acids. The germline CDR1 and CDR2 sequences are SGHNT and YYREEE (reference sequence). Trimming took 4 bases from V and 0 from J, leaving 11 bases between them. This chain's CDR3 is CASSPPARSYNEQFF. CDR3 coding DNA: TGTGCCAGCAGCCCTCCTGCGCGCTCCTACAATGAGCAGTTCTTC.

The gene calls are TRBV7-6 and TRBJ2-1; 8 bases match TRBD2. V gave up 4 bases and J gave up 0 bases; unmatched junction bases: 5. CDR1 and CDR2 from the germline V gene are SGHVS and FNYEAQ. This CDR3 contains 16 residues. The CDR3 nucleotides are TGTGCCAGCAGCTCGCGGGCGGGGGGCTCCTACAATGAGCAGTTCTTC. This encodes CASSSRAGGSYNEQFF.

Regarding this clone: The junction and the germline gene differ at one end; a read error may be behind it. V and J are TRBV14 and TRBJ2-7; the D gene is possibly TRBD1 (6 bases). The length of the CDR3 is 17 residues. Germline V gene sequence: CDR1 SGHDN, CDR2 FVKESK. CDR3 residues: CASGQGPINRASYEQYF. CDR3 in DNA: TGTGCCAGCGGCCAAGGACCAATAAACAGGGCATCCTACGAGCAGTACTTC.

The chain joins TRBV6-6 to TRBJ2-1, with 10 bases fitting TRBD2. V lost 5 bases to trimming and J lost 4 bases; unmatched junction nucleotides: 5. Germline loops: CDR1 MNHNY, CDR2 SVGAGI (reference sequence). This CDR3 is 15 amino acids long. In nucleotides, the CDR3 is TGTGCCAGCAGTGCAGCGGGAGGGTCATACAATGAGCAGTTCTTC. Translated: CASSAAGGSYNEQFF.

V gene TRBV9 combines with J gene TRBJ2-3, with D perhaps assigned TRBD1 or TRBD2 (5 bases each). Germline loops: CDR1 SGDLS, CDR2 YYNGEE. With 2 bases removed from V and 2 bases from J, the gap between germline ends came to 12 bases. CDR3 length: 15 amino acids. The CDR3 nucleotides read TGTGCCAGCAGCGTTTGGGGGTCGACCACAGATACGCAGTATTTT. It yields the protein CASSVWGSTTDTQYF.